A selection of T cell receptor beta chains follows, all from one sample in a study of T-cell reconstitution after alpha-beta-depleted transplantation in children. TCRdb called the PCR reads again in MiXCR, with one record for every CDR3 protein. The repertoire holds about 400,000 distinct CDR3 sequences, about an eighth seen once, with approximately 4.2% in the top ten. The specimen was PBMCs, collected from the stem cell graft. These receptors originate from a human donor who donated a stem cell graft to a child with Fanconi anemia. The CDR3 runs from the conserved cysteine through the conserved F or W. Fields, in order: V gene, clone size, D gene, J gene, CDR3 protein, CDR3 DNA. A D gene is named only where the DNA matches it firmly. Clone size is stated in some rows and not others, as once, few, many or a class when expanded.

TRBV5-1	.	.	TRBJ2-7	CASSTFGEQYF	TGCGCCAGCAGCACATTTGGGGAGCAGTACTTC
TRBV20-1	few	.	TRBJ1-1	CSARPPGGGLVNTEAFF	TGCAGTGCTAGACCCCCGGGAGGGGGATTGGTTAACACTGAAGCTTTCTTT
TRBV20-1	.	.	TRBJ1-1	CSAPFRGGTEAFF	TGCAGTGCACCTTTCCGGGGAGGCACTGAAGCTTTCTTT
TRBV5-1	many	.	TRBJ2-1	CASSWDQGNEQFF	TGCGCCAGCAGCTGGGACCAGGGGAATGAGCAGTTCTTC
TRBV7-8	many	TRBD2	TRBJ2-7	CASSWTSGDYEQYF	TGTGCCAGCAGCTGGACTAGCGGGGATTACGAGCAGTACTTC
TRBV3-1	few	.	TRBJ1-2	CASSQEGSSGYTF	TGTGCCAGCAGCCAAGAAGGGAGTAGTGGCTACACCTTC
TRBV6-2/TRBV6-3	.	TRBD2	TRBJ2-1	CASQDGGSYNEQFF	TGTGCCAGTCAAGACGGGGGGTCCTACAATGAGCAGTTCTTC
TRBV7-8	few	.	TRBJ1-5	CASSLVLGKQPQHF	TGTGCCAGCAGCTTAGTCCTGGGAAAACAGCCCCAGCATTTT
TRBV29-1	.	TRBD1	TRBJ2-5	CSVDTGGGQETQYF	TGCAGCGTTGACACAGGGGGCGGGCAAGAGACCCAGTACTTC
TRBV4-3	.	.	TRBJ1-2	CASSQEAANYGYTF	TGCGCCAGCAGCCAAGAGGCCGCCAACTATGGCTACACCTTC
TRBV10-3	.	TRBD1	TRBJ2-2	CAIKQGATGELFF	TGTGCCATTAAACAGGGGGCCACCGGGGAGCTGTTTTTT
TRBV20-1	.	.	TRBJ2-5	CSARDSRGRETQYF	TGCAGTGCTAGAGATTCAAGGGGGAGAGAGACCCAGTACTTC
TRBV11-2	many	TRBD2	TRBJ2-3	CASSLVLAGGLGDTQYF	TGTGCCAGCAGCTTAGTTCTAGCGGGGGGGTTGGGAGATACGCAGTATTTT
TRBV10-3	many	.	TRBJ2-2	CAISASSPGELFF	TGTGCCATCAGTGCTTCTTCCCCCGGGGAGCTGTTTTTT
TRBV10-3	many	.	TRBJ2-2	CAVQTNTGELFF	TGTGCGGTGCAGACTAACACCGGGGAGCTGTTTTTT
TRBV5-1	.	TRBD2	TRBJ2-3	CASSSGIAGFTDTQYF	TGCGCCAGCAGCTCCGGGATAGCGGGATTCACAGATACGCAGTATTTT
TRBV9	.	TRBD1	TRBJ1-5	CASSAGGAGQPQHF	TGTGCCAGCAGCGCAGGGGGCGCAGGTCAGCCCCAGCATTTT
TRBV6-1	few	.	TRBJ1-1	CASSEFGGSTEAFF	TGTGCCAGCAGTGAATTCGGAGGGAGCACTGAAGCTTTCTTT
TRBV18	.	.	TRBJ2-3	CASSPGTRFTDTQYF	TGTGCCAGCTCACCCGGGACCAGGTTCACAGATACGCAGTATTTT
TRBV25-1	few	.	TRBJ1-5	CASSDSQEYSNQPQHF	TGTGCCAGCAGTGACTCTCAGGAATATAGCAATCAGCCCCAGCATTTT
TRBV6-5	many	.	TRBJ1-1	CASRPTPSGNTEAFF	TGTGCCAGCAGACCTACACCCTCGGGGAACACTGAAGCTTTCTTT
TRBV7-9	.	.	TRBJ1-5	CASSSSERQPQHF	TGTGCCAGCAGCTCCAGCGAGCGTCAGCCCCAGCATTTT
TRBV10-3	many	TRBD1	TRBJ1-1	CAIISDRDGEAFF	TGTGCCATCATCTCAGACAGGGATGGTGAAGCTTTCTTT
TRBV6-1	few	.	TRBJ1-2	CASSARRQGFYGYTF	TGTGCCAGCAGTGCCCGGCGGCAGGGCTTCTATGGCTACACCTTC
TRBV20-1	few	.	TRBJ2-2	CSGNSNTGELFF	TGCAGTGGTAACTCCAACACGGGGGAGCTGTTTTTT
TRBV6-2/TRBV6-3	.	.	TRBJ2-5	CASSSRGTAQETQYF	TGTGCCAGCAGTTCTCGGGGGACAGCTCAAGAGACCCAGTACTTC
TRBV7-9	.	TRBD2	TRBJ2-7	CASSLGVLAGYEQYF	TGTGCCAGCAGCTTAGGGGTGCTAGCGGGGTACGAGCAGTACTTC
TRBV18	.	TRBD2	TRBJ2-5	CASSPPGRLAGRETQYF	TGTGCCAGCTCACCACCCGGTCGACTAGCGGGGCGGGAGACCCAGTACTTC
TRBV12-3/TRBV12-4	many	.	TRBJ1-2	CASSLGNLVYGYTF	TGTGCCAGCAGTTTGGGCAATCTTGTCTATGGCTACACCTTC
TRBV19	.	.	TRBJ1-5	CASGQVVYQPQHF	TGTGCCAGTGGGCAGGTAGTTTATCAGCCCCAGCATTTT
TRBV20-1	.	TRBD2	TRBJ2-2	CSAKTGTSGRWDTGELFF	TGCAGTGCAAAAACCGGGACTAGCGGGAGGTGGGACACCGGGGAGCTGTTTTTT
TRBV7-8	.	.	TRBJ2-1	CASSQLFRSTVTMRQFF	TGTGCCAGCAGCCAACTTTTCCGGTCCACTGTGACAATGAGGCAGTTCTTC
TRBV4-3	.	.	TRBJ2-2	CASSPWINTGELFF	TGCGCCAGCAGCCCTTGGATAAACACCGGGGAGCTGTTTTTT
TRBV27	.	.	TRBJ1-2	CASSSPGGIMSGYTF	TGTGCCAGCAGCTCCCCCGGGGGGATAATGTCAGGCTACACCTTC
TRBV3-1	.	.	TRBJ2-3	CASSLGWRGDTDTQYF	TGTGCCAGCAGCCTGGGCTGGAGGGGCGACACAGATACGCAGTATTTT
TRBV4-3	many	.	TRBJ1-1	CASSQVAGTEAFF	TGCGCCAGCAGCCAAGTAGCCGGGACTGAAGCTTTCTTT
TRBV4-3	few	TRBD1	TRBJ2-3	CASSQDWGQGGTQYF	TGCGCCAGCAGCCAAGATTGGGGACAGGGAGGTACGCAGTATTTT
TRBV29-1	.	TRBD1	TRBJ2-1	CSNHSGTGVHEQFF	TGCAGCAACCATTCCGGGACAGGGGTCCATGAGCAGTTCTTC
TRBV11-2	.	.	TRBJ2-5	CASSQGYQETQYF	TGTGCCAGCAGCCAGGGGTACCAAGAGACCCAGTACTTC
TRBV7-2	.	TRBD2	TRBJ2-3	CASSNKLAGEADTQYF	TGTGCCAGCAGCAACAAACTAGCGGGGGAGGCAGATACGCAGTATTTT
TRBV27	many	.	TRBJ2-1	CASGEWRRGVHNEQFF	TGTGCCAGCGGGGAATGGCGCAGGGGGGTGCACAATGAGCAGTTCTTC
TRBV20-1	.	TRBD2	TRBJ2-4	CSAGLVAKNIQYF	TGCAGTGCGGGACTAGTAGCCAAAAACATTCAGTACTTC
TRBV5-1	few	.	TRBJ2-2	CASMDSYANTGELFF	TGCGCCAGCATGGACAGTTACGCGAACACCGGGGAGCTGTTTTTT
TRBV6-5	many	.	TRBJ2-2	CASSLSRTGELFF	TGTGCCAGCAGTTTAAGCCGTACCGGGGAGCTGTTTTTT
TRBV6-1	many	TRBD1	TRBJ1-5	CASSEATGNQPQHF	TGTGCCAGCAGTGAAGCGACAGGGAATCAGCCCCAGCATTTT
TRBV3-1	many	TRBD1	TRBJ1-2	CASSLWDRGLDGYTF	TGTGCCAGCAGCTTATGGGACAGGGGGCTTGATGGCTACACCTTC
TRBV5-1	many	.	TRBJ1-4	CASSVNGPANEKLFF	TGCGCCAGCAGCGTGAACGGGCCGGCTAATGAAAAACTGTTTTTT
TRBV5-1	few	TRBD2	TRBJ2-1	CASSLANAGGLSYNEQFF	TGCGCCAGCAGCTTGGCCAACGCGGGGGGGCTCAGTTACAATGAGCAGTTCTTC
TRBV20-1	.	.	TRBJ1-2	CSARQTGTGSFLKTSNYGYTF	TGCAGTGCTAGACAAACAGGGACGGGCTCTTTCCTAAAAACCTCTAACTATGGCTACACCTTC
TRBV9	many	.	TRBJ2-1	CASSVSGSLSSYNEQFF	TGTGCCAGCAGCGTATCCGGTTCGCTCAGCTCCTACAATGAGCAGTTCTTC
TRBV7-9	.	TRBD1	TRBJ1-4	CASSLTGGEGEKLFF	TGTGCCAGCAGCCTGACAGGGGGCGAGGGTGAAAAACTGTTTTTT
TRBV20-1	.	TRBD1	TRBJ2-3	CSARDYRGVSTDTQYF	TGCAGTGCTAGAGATTACAGGGGAGTTTCTACAGATACGCAGTATTTT
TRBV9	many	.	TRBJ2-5	CASSVYGGLQETQYF	TGTGCCAGCAGCGTATATGGCGGACTCCAAGAGACCCAGTACTTC
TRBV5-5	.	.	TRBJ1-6	CASSSWTVGNSPLHF	TGTGCCAGCAGCTCGTGGACAGTGGGAAATTCACCCCTCCACTTT
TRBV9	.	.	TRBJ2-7	CASSARTAISSTYEQYF	TGTGCCAGCAGCGCGCGGACAGCTATTTCCTCCACCTACGAGCAGTACTTC
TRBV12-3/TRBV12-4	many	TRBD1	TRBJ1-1	CASSSRTGRDTEAFF	TGTGCCAGCAGTTCTCGGACAGGGAGGGACACTGAAGCTTTCTTT
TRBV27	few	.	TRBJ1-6	CASSFGGYNSPLHF	TGTGCCAGCAGTTTCGGGGGCTATAATTCACCCCTCCACTTT
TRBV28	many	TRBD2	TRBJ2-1	CASSLIGTSSYNEQFF	TGTGCCAGCAGTTTGATCGGGACTAGCTCCTACAATGAGCAGTTCTTC